These 22 T cell receptor beta chains came from one sample sequenced in a study of blood T cell repertoires in COVID-19. Produced via immunoSEQ multiplex PCR; TCRdb's table is partial and in-frame only. The data show 100,000 or so clones, approximately 90% seen once. The specimen sequenced was peripheral blood. The receptors were gathered from a man between 45 and 60 years old with active COVID-19.

The chain combines TRBV2 with TRBJ2-3, with D possibly being TRBD2 (5 bases). Between the trimmed V and J ends, which lost 9 bases and 0 bases, there was a span of 10 bases. The CDR3 is 13 residues long. The V gene's germline CDR1 is SNHLY and CDR2 FYNNEI. CDR3 residues: CARGRSSTDTQYF. In DNA, the CDR3 is TGTGCCAGGGGGAGATCTAGCACAGATACGCAGTATTTT.

In its sample, this clone was seen once. This chain connects TRBV7-2 to TRBJ2-7, with 11 positions matching TRBD2. Germline values: CDR1 SGHTA, CDR2 FQGNSA. V was clipped by 1 base and J by 2 bases; unmatched bases: 1. CDR3 length: 15 residues. This CDR3 reads CASSLVAGGTYEQYF. CDR3 sequence (DNA): TGTGCCAGCAGCTTAGTAGCGGGGGGGACCTACGAGCAGTACTTC.

The gene calls are TRBV2 and TRBJ2-5; a possible D gene is TRBD1 (5 bases). CDR1 is SNHLY and CDR2 is FYNNEI in the germline V gene. V shed 4 bases and J shed 4 bases, with 16 bases lying between them. CDR3 length equals 15 residues. CDR3 loop: CASSVWGQPGETQYF. CDR3 sequence (DNA): TGTGCCAGCAGTGTCTGGGGCCAACCCGGAGAGACCCAGTACTTC.

This clone was seen more than once but under ten times. The chain is built from TRBV4-2 and TRBJ1-5, with no clear D. The V end was cut by 2 bases, the J end by 6 bases, with 8 bases between. This CDR3 contains 13 residues. Germline loops: CDR1 LGHNA, CDR2 YNFKEQ. The CDR3 bases are TGTGCCAGCAGCCAATTTGTCGGTCAGCCCCAGCATTTT. This gives the protein CASSQFVGQPQHF.

This sequence joins TRBV5-1 and TRBJ2-1, with D possibly TRBD1 on 6 matching bases. The CDR3 has 12 residues. Trimming shortened V by 4 bases and J by 6 bases, and 8 bases separated the two germline ends. Germline assignment: CDR1 SGHRS and CDR2 YFSETQ. CDR3 protein: CASSPQGNEQFF. The CDR3 nucleotides are TGCGCCAGCAGCCCACAGGGCAATGAGCAGTTCTTC.

The V call is TRBV2, the J call TRBJ1-1; 8 bases line up with TRBD1. The germline CDR1 and CDR2 sequences are SNHLY and FYNNEI. The CDR3 is 13 residues long. V lost 8 bases and J lost 4; bases outside the gene matches: 6. CDR3 coding DNA: TGTGCCAGCCAACAGGGGGGGGGCACTGAAGCTTTCTTT. Translation: CASQQGGGTEAFF.

This rearrangement joins TRBV7-5 to TRBJ1-3. TRBV7-5 has pseudogene status. CDR3 length equals 19 residues. For the CDR3, the DNA is TGTGCCAGAAGCCCGAGGGGAGGTGGACCCACAAGGGCTGGAAACACCATATATTTT. It specifies CARSPRGGGPTRAGNTIYF.

The chain employs TRBV15 and TRBJ2-7; TRBD1 might be the D (5 bases). The CDR3 loop spans 19 amino acids. CDR1 is LNHNV and CDR2 is YYDKDF in the germline V gene (reference sequence). The V end lost 0 bases, the J end lost 2 bases, and 23 bases lay between the germline ends. The CDR3 spells CATSRDRKTALGQAYEQYF. CDR3 coding DNA: TGTGCCACCAGCAGAGATAGGAAAACTGCCCTCGGACAAGCCTACGAGCAGTACTTC.

The chain is built from TRBV19 and TRBJ1-5, with 8 nucleotides matching TRBD1. The CDR3 is made up of 14 amino acids. The V and J ends lost 5 bases and 8 bases, in that order; junction bases with no gene match: 8. Germline assignment: CDR1 LNHDA and CDR2 SQIVND (reference sequence). In nucleotides, the CDR3 is TGTGCCAGTAGTTCTGAGGCAGGGGGCGAGCCCCAGCATTTT. Protein: CASSSEAGGEPQHF. The variable domain in full, with the rest retrieved from reference TRBV19 and TRBJ1-5, is DGGITQSPKYLFRKEGQNVTLSCEQNLNHDAMYWYRQDPGQGLRLIYYSQIVNDFQKGDIAEGYSVSREKKESFPLTVTSAQKNPTAFYLCASSSEAGGEPQHFGDGTRLSIL.

This chain links TRBV30 with TRBJ2-7; tentative D call: TRBD1 (6 bases). V lost 0 bases to trimming and J lost 2 bases, with 11 bases between them. The CDR3 runs 14 residues. Germline V gene data show CDR1 as GTSNPN and CDR2 as SVGIG (reference sequence). Here the CDR3 reads CAWSVRGATYEQYF. CDR3 DNA: TGTGCCTGGAGTGTCAGGGGCGCTACCTACGAGCAGTACTTC.

The chain links TRBV7-9 to TRBJ2-1, with unresolved D. Germline values: CDR1 SEHNR, CDR2 FQNEAQ (reference sequence). This CDR3 has 13 amino acids. Between the trimmed V and J ends, which lost 5 bases and 3 bases, there was a span of 8 bases. The CDR3 DNA reads as TGTGCCAGCAGCCCCCTTAGCTACAATGAGCAGTTCTTC. Amino acid sequence: CASSPLSYNEQFF.

In DNA form, the CDR3 reads TGCGCCAGCAGCCCGGACAGGGGGCCTGGCTACACCTTC. This encodes CASSPDRGPGYTF. This chain joins TRBV5-1 and TRBJ1-2, with 11 bases fitting TRBD1. The V segment lost 4 bases and the J segment 7 bases; nucleotides outside the gene matches: 3. This CDR3 comprises 13 residues. CDR1 SGHRS and CDR2 YFSETQ come from the germline V gene.

The CDR3 sequence is CASSLVSVYEQYF. CDR3 DNA sequence: TGTGCCAGCAGCTTGGTGTCCGTTTACGAGCAGTACTTC. The chain joins TRBV5-6 to TRBJ2-7; D is uncertain. Germline V CDR1 and CDR2: SGHDT, YYEEEE. Deletions cut 0 bases from V and 4 bases from J, with 8 bases between. The CDR3 is made up of 13 amino acids.

The chain is built from TRBV7-2 and TRBJ1-6; no definite D call. V was clipped by 1 base and J by 2 bases, with 12 bases between them. The germline CDR1 and CDR2 sequences are SGHTA and FQGNSA. This CDR3 region has 17 residues. Here the CDR3 DNA reads TGTGCCAGCAGCTTAGACGGTTTCAGCGCCTATAATTCACCCCTCCACTTT. This translates into CASSLDGFSAYNSPLHF.

The chain recombines TRBV19 with TRBJ1-6; D gene uncertain. CDR3 length: 12 residues. V lost 5 bases and J lost 6, with 5 bases in between. Germline assignment: CDR1 LNHDA and CDR2 SQIVND (reference sequence). DNA for the CDR3: TGTGCCAGTAGTCCCCGTAATTCACCCCTCCACTTT. Translating it yields CASSPRNSPLHF.

The chain recombines TRBV2 with TRBJ2-7; maybe TRBD1 (6 bases). The CDR3 runs 11 residues. V lost 7 bases, J lost 5 bases, and 9 bases lay in between. The germline V gene has CDR1 SNHLY and CDR2 FYNNEI. The CDR3 spells CASNRADEQYF. CDR3 in DNA: TGTGCCAGCAACAGGGCTGACGAGCAGTACTTC. The full variable domain, rest sourced from reference TRBV2 and TRBJ2-7, is EPEVTQTPSHQVTQMGQEVILRCVPISNHLYFYWYRQILGQKVEFLVSFYNNEISEKSEIFDDQFSVERPDGSNFTLKIRSTKLEDSAMYFCASNRADEQYFGPGTRLTVT.

Here the CDR3 DNA reads TGTGCCAGCAGCTTAGCGTCTAGCGGGTCCTCCTACGAGCAGTACTTC. It specifies CASSLASSGSSYEQYF. This chain links TRBV7-2 with TRBJ2-7, with 8 bases that match TRBD2. The CDR3 runs 16 residues. The V gene's germline CDR1 is SGHTA and CDR2 FQGNSA. The junction had 4 bases not matched to a gene; V was cut back by 0 bases and J by 0 bases.

The V gene is TRBV19, the J gene TRBJ2-7; 7 bases fit TRBD1. The CDR3 spans 17 residues. Germline V lookup: CDR1 LNHDA, CDR2 SQIVND (reference sequence). With 3 bases clipped from V and 4 bases from J, the junction kept 15 bases outside the gene matches. This CDR3 is CASSIRIPGQGVYEQYF. CDR3 coding DNA: TGTGCCAGTAGTATTAGAATCCCCGGTCAGGGGGTGTACGAGCAGTACTTC. Together with reference TRBV19 and TRBJ2-7, the CDR3 gives the full variable domain: DGGITQSPKYLFRKEGQNVTLSCEQNLNHDAMYWYRQDPGQGLRLIYYSQIVNDFQKGDIAEGYSVSREKKESFPLTVTSAQKNPTAFYLCASSIRIPGQGVYEQYFGPGTRLTVT.

J is TRBJ1-1 and V is TRBV3-1 (or the pseudogene TRBV3-2); the match to TRBD1 covers 7 bases. The CDR3 is 16 residues long. J gave up 3 bases and V 3 bases, and 10 bases lay outside the gene matches. Germline CDR1 is LGHDT and CDR2 is YNNKEL (reference sequence). The CDR3 nucleotides are TGTGCCAGCAGCCATTCCGACAGGGCAGGGTACACTGAAGCTTTCTTT. Its translation: CASSHSDRAGYTEAFF.

This chain connects TRBV28 to TRBJ1-1; perhaps TRBD1 as D (6 bases). Germline loops: CDR1 MDHEN, CDR2 SYDVKM. V lost 7 bases to trimming and J lost 8 bases, with 11 bases between them. The CDR3 contains 11 residues. CDR3 sequence reads: CASNSDREAFF. CDR3 nucleotides: TGTGCCAGCAATTCCGACAGGGAAGCTTTCTTT. Combining the CDR3 with reference TRBV28 and TRBJ1-1 gives the whole variable domain DVKVTQSSRYLVKRTGEKVFLECVQDMDHENMFWYRQDPGLGLRLIYFSYDVKMKEKGDIPEGYSVSREKKERFSLILESASTNQTSMYLCASNSDREAFFGQGTRLTVV.

The chain couples TRBV5-6 to TRBJ1-2, with a weak D call TRBD1 (6 bases). Germline values: CDR1 SGHDT, CDR2 YYEEEE. This CDR3 has 13 amino acids. V lost 4 bases to trimming and J lost 4 bases, with 11 bases between them. The CDR3 region is CASSEDRLYGYTF. The CDR3 DNA follows: TGTGCCAGCAGCGAAGACAGGCTCTATGGCTACACCTTC. The full variable domain, rest sourced from reference TRBV5-6 and TRBJ1-2, is DAGVTQSPTHLIKTRGQQVTLRCSPKSGHDTVSWYQQALGQGPQFIFQYYEEEERQRGNFPDRFSGHQFPNYSSELNVNALLLGDSALYLCASSEDRLYGYTFGSGTRLTVV.

The chain is built from TRBV19 and TRBJ2-3; 11 bases align to TRBD2. CDR3 length: 17 amino acids. CDR1 and CDR2 (germline): LNHDA, SQIVND (reference sequence). J was trimmed by 2 bases and V by 3 bases; bases with no gene match: 7. CDR3 residues: CASSIRRLAGNTDTQYF. CDR3 bases: TGTGCCAGTAGTATCCGGAGACTAGCGGGGAACACAGATACGCAGTATTTT.